This paragraph reports one T cell receptor beta chain. Its antigen is as yet unknown. CDR1 is SGDLS and CDR2 is YYNGEE in the germline V gene. The CDR3 consists of 16 residues. J gave up 8 bases and V 3 bases, and 11 bases lay outside the gene matches. The data originate from a study of post-analysis software for immune sequencing data. The study, taken as a whole, reports: There was significantly lower normalized Chao1 diversity in multiple sclerosis patients than in controls. Five or six TRBV segments, TRBV5-6, TRBV5-1 and TRBV20-1 among them, were found more frequent in patients than controls.

TCR beta cDNA libraries had unique molecular identifiers. TCRdb itself ran the PCR reads through MiXCR, one entry per CDR3 protein. Among about 800,000 distinct CDR3 sequences listed, approximately 30% were seen once. The sequence came from a girl aged 10 to 17 with multiple sclerosis. The sequencing sample was made of blood. The chain combines TRBV9 with TRBJ2-1; 10 bases map to TRBD2. CDR3 region: CASSGRAGGLRDEQFF. The CDR3 DNA is TGTGCCAGCAGCGGCAGAGCGGGAGGGCTGAGGGATGAGCAGTTCTTC.